This T cell receptor beta chain was profiled in a study of T cell responses to AZD1222 COVID-19 vaccine. Looked up from germline, CDR1 is SGHVS and CDR2 is FQNEAQ. Losses at the gene ends were 0 bases for V and 6 bases for J; bases not matched to a gene: 2. The CDR3 totals 15 residues. Method: immunoSEQ multiplex PCR; TCRdb's copy keeps in-frame clones and lacks some. This table holds 90,000 to 150,000 clones, 85% to 90% found once. Study results and caveats: Mapped onto spike, vaccine-associated CD4 TCRs spanned it and were dominant at 160-218 and 743-854.

With regard to this clone: Antigen unknown.

Sequenced material: peripheral blood, taken on day 0 of AZD1222 vaccination. The origin of this receptor is an adult in good health. This chain uses TRBV7-8 with TRBJ1-6; 7 nucleotides line up with TRBD1. The CDR3 loop reads CASSLARGPNSPLHF. DNA for the CDR3: TGTGCCAGCAGCTTAGCGAGGGGGCCTAATTCACCCCTCCACTTT.